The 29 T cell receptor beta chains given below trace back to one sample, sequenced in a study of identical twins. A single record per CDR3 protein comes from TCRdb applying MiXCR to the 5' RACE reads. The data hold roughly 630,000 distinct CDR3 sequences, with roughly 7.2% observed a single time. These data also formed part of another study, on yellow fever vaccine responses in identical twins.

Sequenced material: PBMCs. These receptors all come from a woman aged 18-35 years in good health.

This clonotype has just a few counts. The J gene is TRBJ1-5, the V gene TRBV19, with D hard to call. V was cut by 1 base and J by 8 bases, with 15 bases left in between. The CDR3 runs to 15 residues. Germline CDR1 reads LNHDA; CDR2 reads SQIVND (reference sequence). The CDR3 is CASSIGGLELEPQHF. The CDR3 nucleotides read TGTGCCAGTAGTATAGGAGGGTTGGAATTGGAGCCCCAGCATTTT.

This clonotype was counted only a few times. The CDR3 loop is CAISDFWEQFF. Written as DNA, the CDR3 is TGTGCCATCAGTGATTTCTGGGAGCAGTTCTTC. V and J are TRBV10-3 and TRBJ2-1; D gene ambiguous. Trimming cost V 3 bases and J 10 bases, with 7 bases left between them. Germline assignment: CDR1 ENHRY and CDR2 SYGVKD. This CDR3 is built from 11 residues.

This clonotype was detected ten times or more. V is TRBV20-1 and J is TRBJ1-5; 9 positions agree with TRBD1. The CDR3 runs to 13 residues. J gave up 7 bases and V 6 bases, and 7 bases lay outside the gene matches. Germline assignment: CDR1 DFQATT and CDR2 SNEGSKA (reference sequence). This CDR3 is CSAGQGESQPQHF. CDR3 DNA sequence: TGCAGTGCGGGACAGGGAGAGAGCCAGCCCCAGCATTTT.

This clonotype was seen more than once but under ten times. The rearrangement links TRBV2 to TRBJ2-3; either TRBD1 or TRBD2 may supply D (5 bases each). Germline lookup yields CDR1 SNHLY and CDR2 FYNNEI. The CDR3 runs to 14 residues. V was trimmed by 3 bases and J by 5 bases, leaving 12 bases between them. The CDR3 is CASSDREFKDTQYF. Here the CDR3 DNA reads TGTGCCAGCAGTGACAGGGAGTTTAAAGATACGCAGTATTTT.

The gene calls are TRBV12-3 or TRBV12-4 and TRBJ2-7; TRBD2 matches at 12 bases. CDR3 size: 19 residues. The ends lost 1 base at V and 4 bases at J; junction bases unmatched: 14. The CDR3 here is CASSLDGASGRAFKYEQYF. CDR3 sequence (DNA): TGTGCCAGCAGTTTAGATGGGGCTAGCGGGAGGGCCTTCAAATACGAGCAGTACTTC.

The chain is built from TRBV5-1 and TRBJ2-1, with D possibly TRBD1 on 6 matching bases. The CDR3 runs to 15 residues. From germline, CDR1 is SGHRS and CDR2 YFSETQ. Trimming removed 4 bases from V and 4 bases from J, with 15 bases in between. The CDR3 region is CASSAFRRGYNEQFF. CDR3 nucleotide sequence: TGCGCCAGCAGCGCTTTCCGCAGGGGTTACAATGAGCAGTTCTTC.

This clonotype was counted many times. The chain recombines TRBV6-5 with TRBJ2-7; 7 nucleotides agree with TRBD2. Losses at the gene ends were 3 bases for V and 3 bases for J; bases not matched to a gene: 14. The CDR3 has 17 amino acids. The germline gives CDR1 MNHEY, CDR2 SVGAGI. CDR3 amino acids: CASSYRNRGERIYEQYF. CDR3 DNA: TGTGCCAGCAGTTATCGCAACCGGGGGGAAAGGATCTACGAGCAGTACTTC.

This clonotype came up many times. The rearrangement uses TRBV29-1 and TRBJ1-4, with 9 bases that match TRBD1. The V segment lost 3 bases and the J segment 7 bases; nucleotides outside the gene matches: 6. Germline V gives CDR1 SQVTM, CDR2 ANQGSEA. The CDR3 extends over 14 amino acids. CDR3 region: CSVDPGTGLEKLFF. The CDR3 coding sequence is TGCAGCGTTGATCCCGGGACAGGGCTTGAAAAACTGTTTTTT.

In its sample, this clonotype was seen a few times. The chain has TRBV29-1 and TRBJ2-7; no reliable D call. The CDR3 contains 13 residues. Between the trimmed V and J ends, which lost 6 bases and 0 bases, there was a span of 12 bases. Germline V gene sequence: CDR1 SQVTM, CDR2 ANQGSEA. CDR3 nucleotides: TGCAGCGTCGGACCGACTGGCTCCTACGAGCAGTACTTC. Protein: CSVGPTGSYEQYF.

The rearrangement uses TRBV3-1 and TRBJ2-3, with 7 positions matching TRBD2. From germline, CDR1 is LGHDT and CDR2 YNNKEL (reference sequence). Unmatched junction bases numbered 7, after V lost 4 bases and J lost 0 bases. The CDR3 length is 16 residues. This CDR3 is CASSPIAGQSTDTQYF. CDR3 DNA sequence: TGTGCCAGCAGCCCTATAGCGGGTCAGAGCACAGATACGCAGTATTTT.

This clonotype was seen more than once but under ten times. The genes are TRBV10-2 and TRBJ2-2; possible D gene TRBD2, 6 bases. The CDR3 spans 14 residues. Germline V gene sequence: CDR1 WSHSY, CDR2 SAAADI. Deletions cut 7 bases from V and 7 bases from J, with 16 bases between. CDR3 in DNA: TGCGCCAGCACTCCGGGACCAGCGGGCGGGGAGCTGTTTTTT. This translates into CASTPGPAGGELFF.

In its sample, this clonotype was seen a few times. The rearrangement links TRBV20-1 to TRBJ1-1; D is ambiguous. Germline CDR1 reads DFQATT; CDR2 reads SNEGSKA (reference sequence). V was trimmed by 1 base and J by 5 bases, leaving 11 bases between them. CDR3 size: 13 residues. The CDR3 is CSARGRGKTEAFF. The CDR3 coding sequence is TGCAGTGCTAGAGGACGGGGTAAGACTGAAGCTTTCTTT.

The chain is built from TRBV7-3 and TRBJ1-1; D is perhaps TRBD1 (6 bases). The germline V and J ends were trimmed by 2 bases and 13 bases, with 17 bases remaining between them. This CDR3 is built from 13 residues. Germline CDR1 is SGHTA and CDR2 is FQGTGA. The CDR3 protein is CASSLPGGGVVFF. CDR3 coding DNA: TGTGCCAGCAGCTTACCCGGGGGCGGTGTTGTTTTCTTT.

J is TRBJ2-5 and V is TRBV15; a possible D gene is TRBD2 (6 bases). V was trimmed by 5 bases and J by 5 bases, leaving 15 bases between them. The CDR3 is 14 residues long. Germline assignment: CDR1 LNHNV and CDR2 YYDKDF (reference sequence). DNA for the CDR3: TGTGCCACCAGCGCCAGACTAGAAGGGGAGACCCAGTACTTC. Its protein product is CATSARLEGETQYF.

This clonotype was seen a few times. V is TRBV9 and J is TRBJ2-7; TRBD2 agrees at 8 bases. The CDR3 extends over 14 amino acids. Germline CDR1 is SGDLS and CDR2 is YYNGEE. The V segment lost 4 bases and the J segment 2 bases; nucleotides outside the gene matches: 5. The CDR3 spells CASSMSGSTYEQYF. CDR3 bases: TGTGCCAGCAGCATGAGCGGGAGCACCTACGAGCAGTACTTC.

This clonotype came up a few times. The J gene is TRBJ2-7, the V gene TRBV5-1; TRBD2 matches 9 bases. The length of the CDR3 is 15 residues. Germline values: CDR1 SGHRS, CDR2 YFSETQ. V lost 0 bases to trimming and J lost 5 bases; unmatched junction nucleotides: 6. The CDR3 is CASSLGGTSSHEQYF. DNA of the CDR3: TGCGCCAGCAGCTTGGGTGGGACTAGCTCTCACGAGCAGTACTTC.

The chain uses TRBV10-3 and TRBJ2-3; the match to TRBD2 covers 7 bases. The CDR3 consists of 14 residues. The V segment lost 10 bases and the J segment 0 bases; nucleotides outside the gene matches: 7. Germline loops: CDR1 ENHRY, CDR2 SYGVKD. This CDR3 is CATDSGASTDTQYF. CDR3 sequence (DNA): TGTGCCACTGACAGCGGGGCAAGCACAGATACGCAGTATTTT.

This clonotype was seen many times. CDR3 bases: TGTGCCAGCAGCGCCGAGGCCAATTACGAGCAGTACTTC. Translated, it gives CASSAEANYEQYF. The J gene is TRBJ2-7, the V gene TRBV9; D not certain. V lost 3 bases and J lost 4, with 11 bases in between. CDR1 and CDR2 from the germline V gene are SGDLS and YYNGEE. The CDR3 runs to 13 residues.

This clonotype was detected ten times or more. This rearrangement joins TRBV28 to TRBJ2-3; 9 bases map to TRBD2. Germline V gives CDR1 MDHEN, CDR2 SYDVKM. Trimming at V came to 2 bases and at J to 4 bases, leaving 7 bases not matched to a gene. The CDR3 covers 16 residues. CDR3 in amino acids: CASSLAGSGGPDTQYF. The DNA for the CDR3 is TGTGCCAGCAGTTTAGCAGGTAGCGGGGGTCCAGATACGCAGTATTTT.

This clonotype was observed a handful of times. CDR3 sequence reads: CATSSAGTSSFEQYF. The CDR3, as DNA: TGTGCCACCAGCAGTGCCGGGACTAGCTCTTTCGAGCAGTACTTC. This chain connects TRBV15 to TRBJ2-7, with 9 bases that match TRBD2. The CDR3 runs to 15 residues. CDR1 is LNHNV and CDR2 is YYDKDF in the germline V gene (reference sequence). The ends lost 3 bases at V and 6 bases at J; junction bases unmatched: 9.

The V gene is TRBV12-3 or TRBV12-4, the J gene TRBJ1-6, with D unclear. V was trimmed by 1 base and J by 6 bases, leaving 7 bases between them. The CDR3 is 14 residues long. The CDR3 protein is CASSLDSLNSPLHF. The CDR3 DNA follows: TGTGCCAGCAGTTTAGACAGCCTTAATTCACCCCTCCACTTT.

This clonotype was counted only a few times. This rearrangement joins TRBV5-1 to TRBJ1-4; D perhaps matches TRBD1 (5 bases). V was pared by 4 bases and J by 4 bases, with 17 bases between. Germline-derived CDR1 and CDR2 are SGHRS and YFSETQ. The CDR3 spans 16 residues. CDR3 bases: TGCGCCAGCAGCCCGGGACGGGAATCGTTTAATGAAAAACTGTTTTTT. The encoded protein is CASSPGRESFNEKLFF.

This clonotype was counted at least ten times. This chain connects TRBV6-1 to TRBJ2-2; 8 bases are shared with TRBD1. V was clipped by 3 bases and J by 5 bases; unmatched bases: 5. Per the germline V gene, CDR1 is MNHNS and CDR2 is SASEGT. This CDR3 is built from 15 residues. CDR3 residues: CASSERRDRTGELFF. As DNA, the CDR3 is TGTGCCAGCAGTGAGAGACGGGACAGGACCGGGGAGCTGTTTTTT.

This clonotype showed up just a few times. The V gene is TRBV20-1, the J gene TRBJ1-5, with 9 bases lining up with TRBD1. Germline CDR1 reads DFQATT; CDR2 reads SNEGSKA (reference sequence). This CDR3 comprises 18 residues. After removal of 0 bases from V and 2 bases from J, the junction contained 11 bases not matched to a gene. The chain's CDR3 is CSARDKRQGVNGNQPQHF. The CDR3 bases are TGCAGTGCTAGAGATAAGAGACAGGGGGTAAATGGCAATCAGCCCCAGCATTTT.

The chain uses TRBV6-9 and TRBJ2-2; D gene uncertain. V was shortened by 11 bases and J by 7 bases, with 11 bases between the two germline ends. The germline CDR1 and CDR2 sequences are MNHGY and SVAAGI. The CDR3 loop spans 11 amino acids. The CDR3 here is CARGEVGELFF. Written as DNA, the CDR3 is TGTGCCCGCGGAGAGGTCGGGGAGCTGTTTTTT.

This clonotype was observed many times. CDR3 bases: TGTGCCAGCTCATCCAGAACCGGGGAGCTGTTTTTT. Amino acid sequence: CASSSRTGELFF. This sequence joins TRBV18 and TRBJ2-2; D is unresolved. V lost 5 bases to trimming and J lost 5 bases, with 6 bases between them. Germline V lookup: CDR1 KGHSH, CDR2 LQKENI. CDR3 length equals 12 residues.

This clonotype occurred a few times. For the CDR3, the DNA is TGTGCCAGCAGCTACCAGCCTCGCTCTGGGGCCAACGTCCTGACTTTC. Its translation is CASSYQPRSGANVLTF. V gene TRBV7-8 combines with J gene TRBJ2-6, with D hard to call. Germline-derived CDR1 and CDR2 are SGHVS and FQNEAQ. The CDR3 is 16 residues long. Deletions cut 4 bases from V and 0 bases from J, with 10 bases between.

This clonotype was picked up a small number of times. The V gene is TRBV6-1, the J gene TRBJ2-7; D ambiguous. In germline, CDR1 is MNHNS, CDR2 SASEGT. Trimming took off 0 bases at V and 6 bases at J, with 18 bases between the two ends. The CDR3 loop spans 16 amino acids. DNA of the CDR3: TGTGCCAGCAGTGAAGCGGGCGCGGCGGTCGGGCCCGAGCAGTACGTC. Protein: CASSEAGAAVGPEQYV.

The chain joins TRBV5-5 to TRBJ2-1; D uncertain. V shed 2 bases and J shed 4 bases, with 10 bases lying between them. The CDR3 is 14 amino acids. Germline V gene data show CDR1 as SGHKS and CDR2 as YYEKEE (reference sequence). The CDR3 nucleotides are TGTGCCAGCAGCTTTTTGGCAAATTACAATGAGCAGTTCTTC. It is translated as CASSFLANYNEQFF.